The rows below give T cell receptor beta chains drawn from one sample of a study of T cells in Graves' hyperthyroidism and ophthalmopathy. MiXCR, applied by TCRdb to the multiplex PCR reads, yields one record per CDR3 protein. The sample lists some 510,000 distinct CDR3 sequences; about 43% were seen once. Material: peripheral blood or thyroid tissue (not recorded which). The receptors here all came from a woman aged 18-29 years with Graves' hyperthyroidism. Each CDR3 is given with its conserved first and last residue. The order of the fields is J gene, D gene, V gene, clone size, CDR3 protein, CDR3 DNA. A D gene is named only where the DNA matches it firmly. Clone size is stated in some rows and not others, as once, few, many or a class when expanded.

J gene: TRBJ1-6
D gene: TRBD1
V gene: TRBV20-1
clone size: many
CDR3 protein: CSARGTGQGSPLHF
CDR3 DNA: TGCAGTGCTAGGGGGACAGGGCAAGGATCACCCCTCCACTTT

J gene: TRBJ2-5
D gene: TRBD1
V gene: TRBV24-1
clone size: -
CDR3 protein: CATPPRTGNGKTQYF
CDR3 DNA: TGTGCCACCCCTCCTAGGACAGGGAATGGCAAGACCCAGTACTTC

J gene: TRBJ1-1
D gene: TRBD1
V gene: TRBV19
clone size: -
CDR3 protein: CASSMTGRETEAFF
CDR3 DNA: TGTGCCAGTAGTATGACAGGGAGGGAGACTGAAGCTTTCTTT

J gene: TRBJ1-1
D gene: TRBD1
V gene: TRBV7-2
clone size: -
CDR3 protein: CASSTGQGALGSTEAFF
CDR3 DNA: TGTGCCAGCAGCACGGGACAGGGGGCCTTGGGCAGCACTGAAGCTTTCTTT

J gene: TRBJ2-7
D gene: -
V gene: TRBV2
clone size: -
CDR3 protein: CASSRTMVPSFGQYF
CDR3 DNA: TGTGCCAGCAGCCGCACGATGGTCCCCTCCTTTGGGCAGTACTTC

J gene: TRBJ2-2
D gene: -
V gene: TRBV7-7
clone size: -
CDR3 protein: CASSRGRELGGELFF
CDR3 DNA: TGTGCTAGCAGCCGCGGCAGGGAGTTGGGCGGGGAGCTGTTTTTT

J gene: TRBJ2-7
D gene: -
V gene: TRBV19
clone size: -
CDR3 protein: CASSTPQGPPYEQYF
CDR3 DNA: TGTGCCAGTAGTACCCCCCAGGGCCCTCCCTACGAGCAGTACTTC

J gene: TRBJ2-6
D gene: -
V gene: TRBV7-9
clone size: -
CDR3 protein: CASWGHGRSGANVLTF
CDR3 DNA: TGTGCCAGTTGGGGACACGGACGCTCTGGGGCCAACGTCCTGACTTTC

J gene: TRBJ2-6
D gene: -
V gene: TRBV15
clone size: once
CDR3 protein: CATSRGQAPGANVLTF
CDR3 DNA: TGTGCCACCAGCAGAGGACAGGCCCCCGGGGCCAACGTCCTGACTTTC

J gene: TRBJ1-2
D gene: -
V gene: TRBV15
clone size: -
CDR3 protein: CATSRDRPRGPLYGYTF
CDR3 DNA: TGTGCCACCAGCAGAGATCGGCCCAGGGGCCCTTTATATGGCTACACCTTC

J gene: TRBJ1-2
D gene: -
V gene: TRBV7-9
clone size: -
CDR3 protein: CASKGGTGVPNGYTF
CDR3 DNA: TGTGCCAGCAAGGGGGGTACAGGTGTCCCGAATGGCTACACCTTC

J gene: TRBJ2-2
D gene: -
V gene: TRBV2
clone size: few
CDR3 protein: CASRRDGETGELFF
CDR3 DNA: TGTGCCAGCAGGAGGGACGGAGAAACCGGGGAGCTGTTTTTT

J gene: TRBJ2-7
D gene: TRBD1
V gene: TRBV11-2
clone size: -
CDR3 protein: CASWNTGDLYEQYF
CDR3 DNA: TGTGCCAGCTGGAATACAGGGGATTTGTACGAGCAGTACTTC

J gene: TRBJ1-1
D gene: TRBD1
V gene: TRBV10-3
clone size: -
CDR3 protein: CAISAFGETGASNTEAFF
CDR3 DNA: TGTGCCATCAGTGCATTCGGCGAGACAGGGGCGAGTAACACTGAAGCTTTCTTT

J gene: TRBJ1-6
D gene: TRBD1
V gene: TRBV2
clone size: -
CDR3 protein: CASSPRTGGSSPLHF
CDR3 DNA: TGTGCCAGCAGTCCCCGGACAGGGGGTAGTTCACCCCTCCACTTT

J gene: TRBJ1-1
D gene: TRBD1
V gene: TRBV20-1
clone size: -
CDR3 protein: CSAAGQMNTEAFF
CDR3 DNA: TGCAGTGCGGCGGGACAGATGAACACTGAAGCTTTCTTT

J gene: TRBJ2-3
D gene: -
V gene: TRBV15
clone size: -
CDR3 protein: CATSRGAVFSDTQYF
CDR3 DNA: TGTGCCACCAGCAGAGGGGCAGTTTTTTCCGATACGCAGTATTTT

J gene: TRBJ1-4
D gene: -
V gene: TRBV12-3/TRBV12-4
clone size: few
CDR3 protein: CASSSFTGTGEKLFF
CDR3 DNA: TGTGCCAGCAGTTCTTTCACAGGGACGGGGGAAAAACTGTTTTTT

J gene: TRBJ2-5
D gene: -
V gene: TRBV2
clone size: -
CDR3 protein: CASSYVHQETQYF
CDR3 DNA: TGTGCCAGCAGTTACGTACACCAAGAGACCCAGTACTTC

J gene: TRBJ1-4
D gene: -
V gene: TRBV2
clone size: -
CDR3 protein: CASRPRGETNEKLFF
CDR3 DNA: TGTGCCAGCAGACCAAGGGGGGAAACTAATGAAAAACTGTTTTTT

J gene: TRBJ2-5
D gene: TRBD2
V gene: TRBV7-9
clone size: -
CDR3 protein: CASSTGLAGRWGETQYF
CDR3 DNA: TGTGCCAGCAGCACGGGACTAGCGGGGCGCTGGGGGGAGACCCAGTACTTC

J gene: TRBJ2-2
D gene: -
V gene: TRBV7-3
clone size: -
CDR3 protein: CASSLVRDATGELFF
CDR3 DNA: TGTGCCAGCAGCTTGGTCCGCGACGCCACCGGGGAGCTGTTTTTT